The TCR beta chain described here comes from a study of T cell repertoires in cytomegalovirus infection. TCRdb called the reads again in MiXCR, with one record for every CDR3 protein. The data hold about 160,000 distinct CDR3 sequences, with about 20% observed a single time. A word on this clonotype: Its antigen is unknown.

The V gene lost 3 bases and the J gene lost 6 bases, with 8 bases spanning the gap. Germline V gene data show CDR1 as SGHTA and CDR2 as FQGNSA. CDR3 length: 12 residues. The input for sequencing was CD8+ T cells from cultured PBMCs, taken from culture after CMV antigen stimulation. The chain uses TRBV7-2 and TRBJ1-1; D gene ambiguous. This sequence was found in a human donor in good health (CMV status not recorded). Some clones in this sample may be carry-over from other donors' samples. DNA for the CDR3: TGTGCCAGCAGCTTGATGGGCCCTGAAGCTTTCTTT. As protein: CASSLMGPEAFF.